These 20 T cell receptor beta chains were sequenced from one sample in a study of T cells in women clearing cervical HPV infection. Assay: immunoSEQ multiplex PCR; the TCRdb copy retains only in-frame clones and omits some. In all, the sample yields some 24,000 clones. The specimen sequenced was blood buffy coat. The receptor set was obtained from a woman aged 18 to 69 with a cervical HPV16 infection that either progressed to CIN3+ or cleared (not recorded which).

CDR3 loop: CASSRDFGQPQHF. Partial CDR3 DNA: TGTGCCAGCAGCCGGGACTTCGGTCAGCCC. This sequence joins TRBV5-6 and TRBJ1-5, with D tentatively TRBD1 (5 bases). The read stops 3 residues short of the end of the CDR3; the missing end is completed from the germline J gene. The V and J ends lost 4 bases and 6 bases respectively, with 11 bases between them. From germline, CDR1 is SGHDT and CDR2 YYEEEE. The CDR3 is 13 amino acids.

Incomplete CDR3 DNA: TGTGCCTGGAGAAACCAGGGAAGGAAAAAA. Translating it yields CAWRNQGRKK. From start to end, the CDR3 is CAWRNQGRKKLFF. This sequence joins TRBV30 and TRBJ1-4, with D maybe TRBD1 (5 bases). The CDR3 is cut off 3 residues early in the read; its end comes from the germline J gene. The V end was cut by 3 bases, the J end by 9 bases, with 14 bases between. This CDR3 is 13 amino acids long. Germline V lookup: CDR1 GTSNPN, CDR2 SVGIG (reference sequence).

Comments on this clone: With the read ending 3 residues before the CDR3 end, the germline J gene is used to fill in that end. The chain has TRBV29-1 and TRBJ2-2, with D possibly matching TRBD1 (5 bases). CDR1 SQVTM and CDR2 ANQGSEA come from the germline V gene. The CDR3 spans 12 residues. The covered CDR3 bases are TGCAGCGTTGGACAGAGTAGTGAAAAG. This encodes CSVGQSSEK. The full CDR3 protein reads CSVGQSSEKLFF.

Details on this clone: Read sequence stops 3 residues before the CDR3 end, and the germline J gene provides the missing end. The chain has TRBV5-4 and TRBJ1-3; weak D call: TRBD1 (5 bases). Looked up from germline, CDR1 is SGHNT and CDR2 is YYREEE (reference sequence). The germline V and J ends were trimmed by 0 bases and 2 bases, with 6 bases remaining between them. This CDR3 is 14 amino acids long. This chain's CDR3 is CASSLAQAGNTIYF. The CDR3 bases that were read are TGTGCCAGCAGCTTGGCACAGGCTGGAAACACC. The full variable domain, completed using reference TRBV5-4 and TRBJ1-3, is ETGVTQSPTHLIKTRGQQVTLRCSSQSGHNTVSWYQQALGQGPQFIFQYYREEENGRGNFPPRFSGLQFPNYSSELNVNALELDDSALYLCASSLAQAGNTIYFGEGSWLTVV.

Remarks on this clone: The CDR3 goes on 3 residues after the read ends, and that part is filled in from the germline J gene. V is TRBV24-1 and J is TRBJ1-2; 11 positions agree with TRBD1. The V gene's germline CDR1 is KGHDR and CDR2 SFDVKD. The CDR3 totals 17 residues. J gave up 5 bases and V 2 bases, and 9 bases lay outside the gene matches. CDR3 amino acids: CATSDSGTGGVLYGYTF. The CDR3 bases that were read are TGTGCCACCAGTGATTCCGGGACAGGGGGAGTTCTGTATGGC.

With respect to this clone: Sequencing ends 3 residues short of the CDR3 end; the germline J gene provides the rest. This rearrangement joins TRBV6-2 or TRBV6-3 to TRBJ2-6; tentatively, D is TRBD2 (5 bases). Per germline, CDR1 MNHEY and CDR2 SVGEGT. V lost 5 bases and J 2 bases, leaving 10 bases between the germline ends. The CDR3 covers 15 residues. The sequenced part of the CDR3 DNA is TGTGCCAGCAGTCCGACTATAGCTGGGGCCAACGTC. Its protein is CASSPTIAGANV. Given in full, the CDR3 is CASSPTIAGANVLTF.

Regarding this clone: The read ends 3 residues before the CDR3 terminus; that terminus is restored from the germline J gene. The V gene is TRBV28, the J gene TRBJ2-3; D unresolved. The germline V and J ends were trimmed by 1 base and 1 base, with 6 bases remaining between them. Germline V lookup: CDR1 MDHEN, CDR2 SYDVKM. CDR3 length: 14 amino acids. The CDR3 loop is CASSLSGRTDTQYF. CDR3 bases read: TGTGCCAGCAGTTTATCGGGTCGCACAGATACG. Complete variable domain (other parts from reference TRBV28 and TRBJ2-3): DVKVTQSSRYLVKRTGEKVFLECVQDMDHENMFWYRQDPGLGLRLIYFSYDVKMKEKGDIPEGYSVSREKKERFSLILESASTNQTSMYLCASSLSGRTDTQYFGPGTRLTVL.

With respect to this clone: Coverage ceases 3 residues before the CDR3 finishes, and the germline J gene fills in the end. The chain employs TRBV5-1 and TRBJ2-7, with D perhaps TRBD1 (5 bases). V was cut by 0 bases and J by 4 bases, with 8 bases left in between. This CDR3 spans 13 amino acids. Germline assignment: CDR1 SGHRS and CDR2 YFSETQ. The part of the CDR3 DNA that was read is TGCGCCAGCAGCTTGGGACAGTTATACGAG. This translates into CASSLGQLYE. The whole CDR3 protein reads CASSLGQLYEQYF.

Remarks on this clone: With the read ending 3 residues before the CDR3 end, the germline J gene is used to fill in that end. The J gene is TRBJ2-1, the V gene TRBV20-1; 7 bases agree with TRBD2. V shed 2 bases, J shed 4 bases, and the junction held 5 bases outside the gene matches. Germline CDR1 and CDR2: DFQATT and SNEGSKA (reference sequence). This CDR3 spans 14 amino acids. The CDR3 bases that were read are TGCAGTGCTAGAAGGCGGGAGAGATACAATGAG. Protein product: CSARRRERYNE. The whole CDR3 protein reads CSARRRERYNEQFF.

The CDR3 bases that were read are TGTGCCAGCAGCTTACTGCCGGGTTTCAATGAG. Encoded protein: CASSLLPGFNE. The full CDR3 reads CASSLLPGFNEQFF. The chain uses TRBV7-3 and TRBJ2-1; D gene ambiguous. The DNA ends 3 residues before the CDR3 does, and the rest of the CDR3 is filled in from the germline J gene. The V gene's germline CDR1 is SGHTA and CDR2 FQGTGA. This CDR3 has 14 amino acids. Trimming shortened V by 2 bases and J by 6 bases, and 11 bases separated the two germline ends.

Note on this clone: The sequence runs out 3 residues before the end of the CDR3; the remainder is reconstructed from the germline J gene. This chain joins TRBV7-2 and TRBJ2-7; 7 bases match TRBD1. Per the germline V gene, CDR1 is SGHTA and CDR2 is FQGNSA. This CDR3 has 14 residues. The trim removed 7 bases at V and 1 base at J, leaving 7 bases unmatched. The covered CDR3 bases are TGTGCCAGCAAAACAGGGGCCTCTTCCTACGAG. Its protein product is CASKTGASSYE. The full CDR3 reads CASKTGASSYEQYF.

The part of the CDR3 DNA that was read is TGCGCCAGCAGCCAAGGAGGGGTCAGCGAA. Protein sequence: CASSQGGVSE. The CDR3 reads in full as CASSQGGVSEAFF. V usage is TRBV4-1 and J usage is TRBJ1-1; maybe TRBD1 (5 bases). From the germline J gene comes the end of the CDR3, since the read stops 3 residues before it. Germline CDR1 MGHRA, CDR2 YSYEKL. The CDR3 sequence is 13 residues long.

As regards this clone: The read comes to an end 3 residues before the CDR3 does, leaving the germline J gene to fill in the end. This chain joins TRBV30 and TRBJ2-1; D unclear. This CDR3 is built from 13 residues. Trimming cost V 5 bases and J 5 bases, with 13 bases left between them. Per germline, CDR1 GTSNPN and CDR2 SVGIG (reference sequence). The CDR3: CAWSKGSHNEQFF. The sequenced part of the CDR3 DNA is TGTGCCTGGTCAAAAGGGTCGCACAATGAG.

Points on this clone: The DNA ends 3 residues before the CDR3 does, and the rest of the CDR3 is filled in from the germline J gene. This chain joins TRBV6-2 or TRBV6-3 and TRBJ1-1; tentatively, D is TRBD1 (5 bases). Trimming removed 2 bases at V and 3 bases at J, with 10 bases between. The CDR3 has 14 residues. Per germline, CDR1 MNHEY and CDR2 SVGEGT. CDR3 DNA, as far as it was read: TGTGCCAGCAGTTACCGGCAGGGATACACTGAA. Its protein product is CASSYRQGYTE. The entire CDR3 protein is CASSYRQGYTEAFF.

Regarding this clone: The CDR3 is cut off 3 residues early in the read; its end comes from the germline J gene. V gene TRBV20-1 combines with J gene TRBJ2-7; 8 bases agree with TRBD2. This CDR3 has 15 residues. V lost 0 bases and J lost 3; bases outside the gene matches: 7. Germline V gives CDR1 DFQATT, CDR2 SNEGSKA (reference sequence). The DNA read from the CDR3 is TGCAGTGCTAGAGACCCGGGACTAGGTCTCTACGAG. This sequence encodes CSARDPGLGLYE. The entire CDR3 sequence reads CSARDPGLGLYEQYF.

With regard to this clone: The read ends 3 residues before the CDR3 terminus; that terminus is restored from the germline J gene. The gene calls are TRBV19 and TRBJ2-4, with 11 bases identical to TRBD1. This CDR3 has 11 amino acids. CDR1 is LNHDA, CDR2 SQIVND, per germline (reference sequence). Incomplete CDR3 DNA: TGTGCCAGTGGACAGGGGGCTGGT. Its translation: CASGQGAG. The CDR3 as a whole reads CASGQGAGQYF. The complete variable domain, with remaining parts taken from reference TRBV19 and TRBJ2-4, reads DGGITQSPKYLFRKEGQNVTLSCEQNLNHDAMYWYRQDPGQGLRLIYYSQIVNDFQKGDIAEGYSVSREKKESFPLTVTSAQKNPTAFYLCASGQGAGQYFGAGTRLSVL.

Worth noting for this clone: The CDR3 end lies 3 residues beyond the end of the read and is filled in from the germline J gene. V and J are TRBV13 and TRBJ2-7; 9 bases map to TRBD2. Per germline, CDR1 PRHDT and CDR2 FYEKMQ (reference sequence). The trim removed 4 bases at V and 1 base at J, leaving 8 bases unmatched. The CDR3 has 16 amino acids. The covered CDR3 bases are TGTGCCAGCAGCTCCACTCGACTAGCGGATTCCTACGAG. Translating gives CASSSTRLADSYE. The full CDR3 protein reads CASSSTRLADSYEQYF.

Details on this clone: The read ends 3 residues before the CDR3 terminus; that terminus is restored from the germline J gene. This rearrangement joins TRBV2 to TRBJ1-2; weak D call: TRBD1 (5 bases). Germline values: CDR1 SNHLY, CDR2 FYNNEI. This CDR3 is built from 13 residues. V dropped 2 bases and J dropped 5 bases, with 9 bases sitting between them. CDR3 in amino acids: CASSERQSYGYTF. CDR3 DNA, as far as it was read: TGTGCCAGCAGTGAACGACAGTCTTATGGC.

Concerning this clone: Read sequence stops 3 residues before the CDR3 end, and the germline J gene provides the missing end. The V call is TRBV19, the J call TRBJ1-5; D is perhaps TRBD1 (5 bases). CDR1 is LNHDA, CDR2 SQIVND, per germline (reference sequence). V was clipped by 0 bases and J by 3 bases, with 9 bases between them. The CDR3 has 15 amino acids. CDR3 DNA (partial): TGTGCCAGTAGTATAGATCGACAGACCAATCAGCCC. Protein product: CASSIDRQTNQP. In full, the CDR3 is CASSIDRQTNQPQHF.

Turning to this clone: The read ends 3 residues before the CDR3 terminus; that terminus is restored from the germline J gene. V usage is TRBV5-1 and J usage is TRBJ2-5, with 9 bases matching TRBD2. The germline V gene encodes CDR1 SGHRS and CDR2 YFSETQ. CDR3 length: 18 residues. The ends lost 1 base at V and 0 bases at J; junction bases unmatched: 10. CDR3 loop: CASSLYFRTSANQETQYF. Incomplete CDR3 DNA: TGCGCCAGCAGCTTGTATTTCAGGACTAGCGCCAACCAAGAGACC.